These T cell receptor beta chains were read from a single sample in a study of identical twins. TCRdb processed the 5' RACE reads anew with MiXCR; each CDR3 protein has one entry. The sample includes approximately 250,000 distinct CDR3 sequences, 6.5% of them seen just once. These sequences were also reported in another study, on T cells expressing NK-cell markers.

The sequencing input was CD8+ T cells sorted from blood. The source is a woman aged 18-29 years in good health. Each CDR3 is given with its conserved first and last residue. The D gene is left open where the match is weak. Expanded clones are given a class, and other clones once, few, many or no size at all.

cdr3_length	d_call	j_call	clone_size	v_call	cdr3_aa	cdr3_nt
16	TRBD1	TRBJ1-1	-	TRBV10-2	CASSATPQGANTEAFF	TGCGCCAGCAGTGCTACACCACAGGGGGCGAACACTGAAGCTTTCTTT
14	-	TRBJ1-2	few	TRBV6-1	CASKSRGGYYGYTF	TGTGCCAGCAAATCAAGGGGGGGTTACTATGGCTACACCTTC
13	-	TRBJ2-3	-	TRBV30	CAWSHLKADTQYF	TGTGCCTGGAGTCACCTTAAGGCAGATACGCAGTATTTT
17	TRBD2	TRBJ2-5	-	TRBV11-2	CASSPIPAPSGQETQYF	TGTGCCAGCAGCCCCATCCCGGCCCCTAGCGGACAAGAGACCCAGTACTTC
16	TRBD2	TRBJ2-5	-	TRBV27	CASSLRPVAGDETQYF	TGTGCCAGCAGTTTGCGGCCCGTAGCGGGAGACGAGACCCAGTACTTC
18	TRBD2	TRBJ2-1	few	TRBV23-1	CASSQSRLAGGLYNEQFF	TGCGCCAGCAGTCAATCCCGCCTAGCGGGAGGTCTCTACAATGAGCAGTTCTTC
17	TRBD1	TRBJ1-1	few	TRBV9	CASSVVGQGKLNTEAFF	TGTGCCAGCAGCGTAGTGGGACAGGGGAAGCTGAACACTGAAGCTTTCTTT
13	TRBD2	TRBJ2-7	many	TRBV7-7	CASSPSPSGIVYF	TGTGCCAGCAGCCCGTCCCCTAGCGGGATAGTGTACTTC
15	-	TRBJ2-1	-	TRBV9	CASSVGGSARNEQFF	TGTGCCAGCAGCGTAGGGGGATCAGCCCGGAATGAGCAGTTCTTC
14	-	TRBJ1-2	-	TRBV25-1	CASGGSLTDYGYTF	TGTGCCAGCGGCGGATCTTTAACCGACTATGGCTACACCTTC
15	-	TRBJ2-1	many	TRBV9	CASSVGQNSYNEQFF	TGTGCCAGCAGCGTAGGACAGAATTCCTACAATGAGCAGTTCTTC
15	-	TRBJ1-1	once	TRBV19	CASSIWGEMNTEAFF	TGTGCCAGTAGTATATGGGGGGAGATGAACACTGAAGCTTTCTTT
16	-	TRBJ2-1	many	TRBV20-1	CSAQLLTGRPSNEQFF	TGCAGTGCCCAACTTTTGACAGGTCGCCCGTCCAATGAGCAGTTCTTC
14	TRBD1	TRBJ2-7	many	TRBV7-8	CASSSDRGSYEQYF	TGTGCCAGCAGCTCGGACAGGGGTTCCTACGAGCAGTACTTC
16	-	TRBJ2-2	-	TRBV7-8	CASIPLGAVNTGELFF	TGTGCCAGCATCCCCCTGGGGGCTGTGAACACCGGGGAGCTGTTTTTT
14	-	TRBJ1-2	few	TRBV6-1	CASRPPGLPYGYTF	TGTGCCAGCAGGCCTCCGGGACTCCCCTATGGCTACACCTTC
11	-	TRBJ1-4	few	TRBV30	CAWSALEKLFF	TGTGCCTGGAGTGCCCTAGAAAAACTGTTTTTT
15	TRBD2	TRBJ2-7	many	TRBV7-8	CASSLVSGVTYEQYF	TGTGCCAGCAGCTTAGTTAGCGGGGTGACCTACGAGCAGTACTTC
13	-	TRBJ2-7	few	TRBV2	CASSDRNLYEQYF	TGTGCCAGCAGTGACAGGAACTTATACGAGCAGTACTTC
15	-	TRBJ2-1	-	TRBV25-1	CASSELGGLEDEQFF	TGTGCCAGCAGTGAATTGGGGGGGCTTGAGGATGAGCAGTTCTTC
14	-	TRBJ1-1	few	TRBV9	CASSVGGTATEAFF	TGTGCCAGCAGCGTTGGAGGGACCGCCACTGAAGCTTTCTTT
13	-	TRBJ2-5	-	TRBV19	CASSIGQEETQYF	TGTGCCAGTAGTATAGGACAGGAAGAGACCCAGTACTTC
11	-	TRBJ2-7	-	TRBV7-8	CASSQGGGQYF	TGTGCCAGCAGCCAAGGGGGGGGGCAGTACTTC
16	-	TRBJ2-1	few	TRBV16	CASSQGTRDSYNEQFF	TGTGCCAGCAGCCAAGGGACGCGGGACTCCTACAATGAGCAGTTCTTC
12	-	TRBJ1-1	many	TRBV5-1	CASSSGSTEAFF	TGCGCCAGCAGCAGCGGAAGCACTGAAGCTTTCTTT
14	-	TRBJ1-5	few	TRBV28	CASSLRWGNQPQHF	TGTGCCAGCAGTTTAAGGTGGGGCAATCAGCCCCAGCATTTT
14	TRBD1	TRBJ1-6	few	TRBV6-1	CASSDGTGFLPLHF	TGTGCCAGCAGTGACGGGACAGGGTTTTTACCCCTCCACTTT
14	-	TRBJ2-2	few	TRBV7-6	CASSLFTSGGELFF	TGTGCCAGCAGCTTATTTACTTCCGGCGGGGAGCTGTTTTTT
12	-	TRBJ1-2	few	TRBV19	CASTDGNYGYTF	TGTGCCAGTACGGACGGAAACTATGGCTACACCTTC
13	TRBD2	TRBJ2-5	few	TRBV7-9	CASRPTSEETQYF	TGTGCCAGCAGACCCACTAGCGAAGAGACCCAGTACTTC
19	TRBD2	TRBJ2-5	-	TRBV11-2	CASSLDLSTGAGGGETQYF	TGTGCCAGCAGCTTAGATTTGTCGACTGGGGCGGGAGGGGGAGAGACCCAGTACTTC
13	-	TRBJ2-7	-	TRBV6-5	CASSYARSGEQYF	TGTGCCAGCAGTTACGCCCGAAGCGGGGAGCAGTACTTC
15	TRBD2	TRBJ2-1	few	TRBV7-9	CASSWSGSSYNEQFF	TGTGCCAGCAGCTGGAGCGGGAGCTCCTACAATGAGCAGTTCTTC
15	-	TRBJ2-5	few	TRBV5-8	CASSSGQSYQETQYF	TGTGCCAGCAGTTCCGGACAGTCGTACCAAGAGACCCAGTACTTC
12	-	TRBJ1-2	many	TRBV9	CASSATGYGYTF	TGTGCCAGCAGCGCAACAGGCTATGGCTACACCTTC
16	-	TRBJ2-7	few	TRBV9	CASSPSSGNHPYEQYF	TGTGCCAGCAGCCCGTCATCCGGGAACCATCCCTACGAGCAGTACTTC
16	-	TRBJ2-1	few	TRBV4-1	CASSPLPGAFYNEQFF	TGCGCCAGCAGTCCTCTTCCGGGGGCCTTCTACAATGAGCAGTTCTTC
16	TRBD2	TRBJ2-3	-	TRBV10-1	CASSESGLAGGDTQYF	TGCGCCAGCAGTGAGTCGGGACTAGCGGGAGGAGATACGCAGTATTTT
14	-	TRBJ1-1	few	TRBV5-5	CASRGGWGDTEAFF	TGTGCCAGCAGGGGAGGGTGGGGAGACACTGAAGCTTTCTTT
14	TRBD2	TRBJ2-5	many	TRBV20-1	CSASPGLASETQYF	TGCAGTGCATCCCCGGGACTAGCTTCGGAGACCCAGTACTTC
15	TRBD1	TRBJ1-5	-	TRBV5-1	CASSLWTGKGQPQHF	TGCGCCAGCAGCTTATGGACAGGGAAGGGTCAGCCCCAGCATTTT
10	-	TRBJ2-1	few	TRBV2	CASEANEQFF	TGTGCCAGCGAAGCCAATGAGCAGTTCTTC